The 6 T cell receptor beta chains in this list originate from one sample, sequenced in a study of tissue T cells after allogeneic stem cell transplantation. Sample time point: mouse harvest day 14 after allogeneic transplant. Mouse grafts combined 10^7 T-cell-depleted bone marrow cells with 10^6 splenic CD5+ T cells. Clones were read by immunoSEQ multiplex PCR, and TCRdb kept only the in-frame ones, dropping some. The sample yields thousands of clones, roughly 50% seen once. The sample taken for sequencing was gut tissue. The receptors come from a female BALB/c mouse given C57BL/6 T cells with graft-versus-host disease after an allogeneic hematopoietic cell transplant.

Remarks on this clone: Gene names and germline refer to mouse. From the germline J gene comes the end of the CDR3, since the read stops 1 residue before it. The chain recombines TRBV26 with TRBJ2-2; TRBD1 matches at 7 bases. V dropped 2 bases and J dropped 1; count of bases not matched to a gene: 1. Germline assignment: CDR1 KGHPV and CDR2 FQNQEV (reference sequence). The CDR3 spans 15 residues. Incomplete CDR3 DNA: TGTGCCAGCAGTCTGGCAGGGGGAAACACCGGGCAGCTCTAC. Encoded protein: CASSLAGGNTGQLY. In full, the CDR3 is CASSLAGGNTGQLYF.

This clone turned up a few times. Gene names and germline refer to mouse. The read ends 1 residue early relative to the CDR3; the germline J gene fills the gap. The V call is TRBV3, the J call TRBJ2-7; D is unresolved. CDR1 is SNHLY, CDR2 FYNGKV, per germline (reference sequence). Trimming took off 1 base at V and 4 bases at J, with 5 bases between the two ends. This CDR3 spans 12 amino acids. The CDR3 bases that were read are TGTGCCAGCAGCTTAGGAAGATATGAACAGTAC. Encoded protein: CASSLGRYEQY. In full, the CDR3 reads CASSLGRYEQYF.

This clone was found a few times. The genes and germline here are from mouse. The CDR3 goes on 1 residue after the read ends, and that part is filled in from the germline J gene. This sequence joins TRBV26 and TRBJ2-7, with 9 bases fitting TRBD2. This CDR3 is 13 amino acids long. Germline CDR1 KGHPV, CDR2 FQNQEV (reference sequence). Trimming removed 1 base from V and 6 bases from J; junction bases left unmatched: 1. CDR3 DNA, as far as it was read: TGTGCCAGCAGTCTGTTGGGGGGGCGTGAACAGTAC. Amino acids: CASSLLGGREQY. Given in full, the CDR3 is CASSLLGGREQYF.

This clone occurred a few times. The gene names here belong to mouse. CDR3 amino acids: CASTKGARYEQYF. The sequenced part of the CDR3 DNA is TGTGCCAGCACCAAGGGGGCGCGATATGAACAGTAC. The V and J genes are TRBV19 and TRBJ2-7; TRBD1 might be the D (7 bases). The read finishes 1 residue shy of the CDR3 end, and the germline J gene is used to complete it. CDR3 length equals 13 residues. The V gene's germline CDR1 is FNHDT and CDR2 SITEND (reference sequence). Trimming pared 6 bases from V and 4 bases from J, leaving 14 bases between.

This clone was seen a few times. Mouse gene names and germline throughout. Read coverage stops 1 residue before the CDR3 terminus; the germline J gene supplies the remainder. The chain has TRBV16 and TRBJ1-1; tentatively, D is TRBD1 (5 bases). V gave up 5 bases and J gave up 0 bases, with 7 bases separating them. Germline assignment: CDR1 SGHSA and CDR2 FRNQAP. The CDR3 is 13 amino acids. The CDR3 bases that were read are TGTGCAAGCAGCCCGACAGCAAACACAGAAGTCTTC. Translation: CASSPTANTEVF. The CDR3 as a whole reads CASSPTANTEVFF.

This clone is deemed large. Gene names are the mouse ones. Read coverage stops 1 residue before the CDR3 terminus; the germline J gene supplies the remainder. The chain couples TRBV29 to TRBJ2-7, with D uncertain. The CDR3 extends over 10 amino acids. Germline V gives CDR1 MSHET, CDR2 SYDVDS. V dropped 8 bases and J dropped 2 bases, with 4 bases sitting between them. The sequenced CDR3 bases are TGTGCTAGCGGGGCCTATGAACAGTAC. It specifies CASGAYEQY. In full, the CDR3 reads CASGAYEQYF. Drawing the rest from reference TRBV29 and TRBJ2-7, the complete variable domain is DMKVTQMPRYLIKRMGENVLLECGQDMSHETMYWYRQDPGLGLQLIYISYDVDSNSEGDIPKGYRVSRKKREHFSLILDSAKTNQTSVYFCASGAYEQYFGPGTRLTVL.